These T cell receptor beta chains were read from a single sample in a study of cytomegalovirus exposure and HLA in healthy donors. This table comes from immunoSEQ multiplex PCR, and its TCRdb copy is limited to in-frame clones, with some not included. The profile shows 200,000 to 250,000 clones, more than 75% of them singletons. Material: PBMCs. The receptor set was obtained from a human donor in good health. Each CDR3 is given with its conserved first and last residue. A D gene is named only where the DNA matches it firmly. Where a row states a size, it is once, few, many or the class of an expanded clone; other rows omit it.

d_gene	j_gene	abundance	v_gene	CDR3nt	CDR3aa
.	TRBJ1-1	.	TRBV7-2	TGTGCCAGCAGCACCCAGGGCAACACTGAAGCTTTCTTT	CASSTQGNTEAFF
TRBD1	TRBJ2-3	.	TRBV11-2	TGTGCCAGCAGCGACAGGGGGCCCACAGATACGCAGTATTTT	CASSDRGPTDTQYF
.	TRBJ1-5	few	TRBV2	TGTGCCAGCAGTGAGTACTCGAATCAGCCCCAGCATTTT	CASSEYSNQPQHF
.	TRBJ2-2	once	TRBV5-1	TGCGCCAGCAGAAAGACGGGACAGAACACCGGGGAGCTGTTTTTT	CASRKTGQNTGELFF
TRBD2	TRBJ2-7	.	TRBV2	TGTGCCAGCATGCCGGGGGAGGGGTACGAGCAGTACTTC	CASMPGEGYEQYF
.	TRBJ1-4	.	TRBV10-3	TGTGCCATCGCCGCTACGGGATCTAATGAAAAACTGTTTTTT	CAIAATGSNEKLFF
TRBD2	TRBJ2-3	once	TRBV7-3	TGTGCCAGCAGCTTATTAGTACGGGGGACTAGCGGTATCACAGATACGCAGTATTTT	CASSLLVRGTSGITDTQYF
.	TRBJ2-7	.	TRBV4-1	TGCGCCAGCAGCCATGGGGCACAAGAGAGCTCCTACGAGCAGTACTTC	CASSHGAQESSYEQYF
.	TRBJ1-5	.	TRBV28	TGTGCCAGCAGTTTACTAGGTCAGCCCCAGCATTTT	CASSLLGQPQHF
TRBD1	TRBJ2-7	.	TRBV7-9	TGTGCCAGCGGAAAGACAGGGGTTGGACACGAGCAGTACTTC	CASGKTGVGHEQYF
.	TRBJ1-2	.	TRBV11-2	TGTGCCAGCAGCAAAATAGGGCGGGACCAGCGGGGCTACACCTTC	CASSKIGRDQRGYTF
TRBD1	TRBJ2-2	.	TRBV19	TGTGCCAGTAGTGGCGAGGGACAGTCCAACACCGGGGAGCTGTTTTTT	CASSGEGQSNTGELFF
TRBD2	TRBJ2-1	.	TRBV19	TGTGCCAGTAGTATAGATCTGGGGCGGGAGGATGACAATGAGCAGTTCTTC	CASSIDLGREDDNEQFF
TRBD1	TRBJ2-1	.	TRBV7-9	TGTGCCAGCAGGCGCAGATCCGGACAGGTTAACAATGAGCAGTTCTTC	CASRRRSGQVNNEQFF
.	TRBJ1-1	.	TRBV19	TGTGCCAGTAGTATTGTGGCGAACACTGAAGCTTTCTTT	CASSIVANTEAFF
TRBD1	TRBJ1-5	.	TRBV28	TGTGCCAGCGCAACAGGGGCCAATCAGCCCCAGCATTTT	CASATGANQPQHF
TRBD1	TRBJ2-1	.	TRBV7-9	TGTGCCAGCAGCCCCGACAGGGTATCCTACAATGAGCAGTTCTTC	CASSPDRVSYNEQFF
.	TRBJ1-5	.	TRBV30	TGTGCCTGGGCAGGACATCTCAATCAGCCCCAGCATTTT	CAWAGHLNQPQHF
.	TRBJ1-2	.	TRBV6-5	TGTGCCATCCCCCCGGGACATTCAGTTAACTATGGCTACACCTTC	CAIPPGHSVNYGYTF
.	TRBJ2-7	.	TRBV28	TGTGCCAGCAGACTCTCGGACTCTGGCGAGCAGTACTTC	CASRLSDSGEQYF
TRBD2	TRBJ2-7	.	TRBV6-6	TGTGCCAGCAGTGGGAGGGGGACTAGCGGGAGTTACGAGCAGTACTTC	CASSGRGTSGSYEQYF
TRBD2	TRBJ2-1	.	TRBV9	TGTGCCAGCAGCAAGACCTCCCCCGGGAGGGCCTACAATGAGCAGTTCTTC	CASSKTSPGRAYNEQFF
.	TRBJ2-7	few	TRBV10-3	TGTGCCATCAGTGAGTCACGGACAGAGAGCTCCTACGAGCAGTACTTC	CAISESRTESSYEQYF
.	TRBJ2-3	.	TRBV10-1	TGCGCCAGCAGTGCCGGGACAACGAGGGCAGATACGCAGTATTTT	CASSAGTTRADTQYF
TRBD1	TRBJ1-1	once	TRBV9	TGTGCCAGCAGCGCGACAGGGGCCGGGAACACTGAAGCTTTCTTT	CASSATGAGNTEAFF